A single sample gave rise to the 3 T cell receptor beta chains below, sequenced in a study (dated by TCRdb to 2016 to 2017). Library method: RT-PCR. TCRdb names Illumina MiSeq as the instrument used. TCRdb itself trimmed the public reads at Q25 with fastp, ran MiXCR and retained productive beta chains. Here each entry gathers all rows of one CDR3 protein and keeps the most common genes and DNA. The sample table shows about 680,000 distinct CDR3 sequences, and 14% are seen once. The ten largest clones represent roughly 3.9% of the sample. The sample comprised memory CD4+ T cells from blood. Receptors were obtained from a female donor in good health, serving as a healthy control.

This clonotype was detected only a few times. The chain links TRBV7-9 to TRBJ1-3, with D unresolved. V lost 2 bases and J lost 5, with 13 bases in between. The V gene's germline CDR1 is SEHNR and CDR2 FQNEAQ (reference sequence). This CDR3 comprises 15 residues. The CDR3 DNA follows: TGTGCCAGCAGCTTAACGTCAGTTCTCCGAAACACCATATATTTT. This translates into CASSLTSVLRNTIYF.

This clonotype was seen ten or more times. The chain has TRBV20-1 and TRBJ1-5; possibly TRBD1 for D (6 bases). V dropped 1 base and J dropped 7 bases, with 14 bases sitting between them. The germline CDR1 and CDR2 sequences are DFQATT and SNEGSKA (reference sequence). CDR3 length: 14 residues. CDR3 in DNA: TGCAGTGCTAGAGCAAACAGGGCAGGACAGCCCCAGCATTTT. Its translation: CSARANRAGQPQHF.

The chain employs TRBV5-1 and TRBJ2-1, with 10 bases aligning to TRBD1. V was pared by 3 bases and J by 7 bases, with 4 bases of the junction left unmatched. The CDR3 covers 14 residues. The germline CDR1 and CDR2 sequences are SGHRS and YFSETQ. DNA of the CDR3: TGCGCCAGCAGCTCCGGGACAGGGGTAAATGAGCAGTTCTTC. Translation: CASSSGTGVNEQFF.